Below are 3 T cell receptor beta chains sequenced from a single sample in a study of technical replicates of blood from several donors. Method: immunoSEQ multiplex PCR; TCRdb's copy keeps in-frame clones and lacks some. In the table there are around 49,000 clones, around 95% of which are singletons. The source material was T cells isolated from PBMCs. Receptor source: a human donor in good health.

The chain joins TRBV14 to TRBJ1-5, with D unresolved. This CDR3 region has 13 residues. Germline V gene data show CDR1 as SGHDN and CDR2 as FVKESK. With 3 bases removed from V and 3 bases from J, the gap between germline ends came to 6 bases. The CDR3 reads CASSQSYNQPQHF. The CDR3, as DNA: TGTGCCAGCAGCCAGTCCTACAATCAGCCCCAGCATTTT.

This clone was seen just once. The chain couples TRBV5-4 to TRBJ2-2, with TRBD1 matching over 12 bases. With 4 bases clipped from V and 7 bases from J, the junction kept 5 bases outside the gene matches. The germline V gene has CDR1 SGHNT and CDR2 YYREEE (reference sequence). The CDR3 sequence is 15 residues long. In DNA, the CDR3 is TGTGCCAGCAGCATGGGACAGGGGGCAGGCGGGGAGCTGTTTTTT. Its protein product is CASSMGQGAGGELFF.

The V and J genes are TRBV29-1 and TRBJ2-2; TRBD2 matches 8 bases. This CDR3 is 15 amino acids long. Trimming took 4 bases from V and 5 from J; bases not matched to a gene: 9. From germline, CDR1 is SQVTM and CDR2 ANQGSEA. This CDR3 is CSVAGSAGVTGELFF. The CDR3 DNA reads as TGCAGCGTTGCTGGATCAGCGGGAGTTACCGGGGAGCTGTTTTTT.